The clone carrying this T cell receptor (beta chain) was seen repeatedly, ten times or more. Prior to thyroid surgery, none of the patients had received any treatment. These data belong to a study of metastatic and nonmetastatic thyroid tumors. Across the whole study: Repertoire comparisons spanned blood and tumor or nodule tissue from malignant and benign thyroid patients.

In the original processing: CDR3 differences across clinicopathological groups were used to build a distant-metastasis classifier for papillary thyroid cancer. Through MiXCR, TCRdb re-clonotyped the PCR reads. The V and J calls here are based on TCRdb, not the publication. The sample records some 52,000 clones, approximately 15% being singletons. J gave up 6 bases and V 0 bases, and 0 bases lay outside the gene matches. CDR3 length: 15 residues. Germline assignment: CDR1 MNHNS and CDR2 SASEGT. This clonotype was sampled from a female donor with papillary thyroid cancer or a benign thyroid nodule (not recorded which). Some clones in this sample may be carry-over from other donors' samples. This chain joins TRBV6-1 and TRBJ2-1, with TRBD2 identical over 12 bases. Sequenced sample: blood. Here the CDR3 reads CASSEATSGSNEQFF. The CDR3 DNA follows: TGTGCCAGCAGTGAAGCGACTAGCGGGAGCAATGAGCAGTTCTTC.